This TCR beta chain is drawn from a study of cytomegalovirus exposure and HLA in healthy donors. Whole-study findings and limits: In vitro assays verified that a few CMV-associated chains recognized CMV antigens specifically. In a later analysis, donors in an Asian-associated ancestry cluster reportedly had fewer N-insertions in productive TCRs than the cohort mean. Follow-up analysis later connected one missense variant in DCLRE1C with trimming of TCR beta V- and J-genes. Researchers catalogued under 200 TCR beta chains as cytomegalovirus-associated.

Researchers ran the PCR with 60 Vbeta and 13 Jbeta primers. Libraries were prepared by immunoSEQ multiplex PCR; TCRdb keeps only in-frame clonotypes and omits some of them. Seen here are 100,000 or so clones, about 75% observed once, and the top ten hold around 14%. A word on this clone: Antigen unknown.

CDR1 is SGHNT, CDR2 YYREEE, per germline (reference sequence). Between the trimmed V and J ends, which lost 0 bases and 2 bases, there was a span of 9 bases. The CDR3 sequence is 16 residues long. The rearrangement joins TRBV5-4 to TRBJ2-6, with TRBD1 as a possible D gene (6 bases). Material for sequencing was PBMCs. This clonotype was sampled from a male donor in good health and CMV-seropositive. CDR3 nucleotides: TGTGCCAGCAGCTTGGGGACAGCGACTGGGGCCAACGTCCTGACTTTC. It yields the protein CASSLGTATGANVLTF.